These T cell receptor beta chains were read from a single sample in a study of blood T cell repertoires in COVID-19. The protocol was immunoSEQ multiplex PCR, while the TCRdb copy is restricted to in-frame clones and leaves out a portion. The sample consists of roughly 290,000 clones, around nine tenths of them appearing once. Input material: peripheral blood. These receptor sequences come from a woman aged 60 to 75 with acute or convalescent COVID-19. Each CDR3 is given with its conserved first and last residue.

TRBV3-1/TRBV3-2,TRBJ1-1,CASSLSTGEAFF
TRBV15,TRBJ2-7,CATSRDIGVSYEQYF
TRBV7-2,TRBJ2-3,CASSPQGASGLSTDTQYF
TRBV2,TRBJ2-5,CASSTSGGRGETQYF
TRBV6-5,TRBJ2-7,CASSSLLEQYF
TRBV28,TRBJ1-1,CASIEIIGQLNTEAFF
TRBV15,TRBJ1-2,CATSRDRNYGYTF
TRBV19,TRBJ2-1,CASSSPVGGTGEQFF
TRBV9,TRBJ2-2,CASSTSSGRAGELFF
TRBV4-3,TRBJ2-7,CASSQDHGRGNEQYF
TRBV2,TRBJ2-2,CATRERETGELFF
TRBV3-1/TRBV3-2,TRBJ1-6,CASSQEGQGTYNSPLHF
TRBV3-1/TRBV3-2,TRBJ2-7,CASSQTDRGEQYF
TRBV2,TRBJ2-3,CASIPQETDTQYF
TRBV4-3,TRBJ2-3,CASSQDPTGGPPDTQYF
TRBV4-2,TRBJ1-2,CASSQSGVPGYGYTF
TRBV7-8,TRBJ2-7,CASSLVGKGYEQYF
TRBV7-2,TRBJ2-7,CASSLEAVLQEGEQYF
TRBV5-6,TRBJ2-7,CASSLDGLVRPYEQYF
TRBV5-5,TRBJ1-3,CASSWDRSSGNTIYF
TRBV7-2,TRBJ2-3,CASSLLFPGQGVTDTQYF
TRBV5-4,TRBJ2-2,CASRLGGTNTGELFF
TRBV19,TRBJ1-1,CASSITGVNTEAFF
TRBV2,TRBJ1-2,CASGGAGINYGYTF
TRBV2,TRBJ1-6,CASSGGGPQSGGDQNSPLHF
TRBV29-1,TRBJ2-1,CSVGQGNEQFF
TRBV2,TRBJ2-3,CASTRQGTVGADTQYF
TRBV29-1,TRBJ1-1,CSVEVDGFGDRGHNTEAFF
TRBV12-1,TRBJ2-7,CASSSTPEGLAGFPYEQYF
TRBV6-5,TRBJ2-3,CASRASTDTQYF
TRBV5-6,TRBJ2-7,CASSHGTGGLYEQYF
TRBV7-2,TRBJ1-2,CASSLASGGGGYTF
TRBV5-5,TRBJ2-4,CASLPTGVENIQYF
TRBV9,TRBJ2-5,CASSVDPGGTVQETQYF
TRBV6-6,TRBJ1-4,CASSYGGTSNEKLFF
TRBV28,TRBJ2-1,CASSSGLGFNEQFF
TRBV6-6,TRBJ2-2,CASSPPGQGHTGELFF
TRBV4-2,TRBJ1-5,CASSQDAGGTRNQPQHF
TRBV2,TRBJ1-6,CASSGQGGSSPLHF
TRBV7-8,TRBJ2-3,CASSLENFREKYF
TRBV12-3/TRBV12-4,TRBJ2-5,CASSFDRVETQYF
TRBV28,TRBJ1-2,CASSSTGQGYGYTF
TRBV7-6,TRBJ2-6,CASSPRRGSGANVLTF
TRBV5-4,TRBJ2-3,CASRTGTSGRATQYF
TRBV4-3,TRBJ2-1,CASSQERDRWASGRAEQFF